Included here is one TCR beta chain sequence, with context. The sample originates from a study of blood T cell repertoires in COVID-19. The overall study: COVID-19 samples from acute and convalescent phases originated in the United States, Italy and Spain. T cells, B-cell-depleted T cells, or PBMCs supplied cDNA or gDNA.

Profiling relied on immunoSEQ multiplex PCR, and the TCRdb table lists in-frame clones only, not all of them. The table includes approximately 72,000 clones, approximately 89% detected once. The V gene's germline CDR1 is LGHDT and CDR2 YNNKEL (reference sequence). V dropped 4 bases and J dropped 4; count of bases not matched to a gene: 8. There are 15 residues in the CDR3. Sequenced sample: peripheral blood. The clonotype comes from a woman of 80 years or more with active or convalescent COVID-19. This chain connects TRBV3-1 (or the pseudogene TRBV3-2) to TRBJ2-7, with 9 bases aligning to TRBD1. The CDR3 region has the DNA TGTGCCAGCAGCCGACCGACAGGGGGGGAATACGAGCAGTACTTC. Translated, it gives CASSRPTGGEYEQYF.